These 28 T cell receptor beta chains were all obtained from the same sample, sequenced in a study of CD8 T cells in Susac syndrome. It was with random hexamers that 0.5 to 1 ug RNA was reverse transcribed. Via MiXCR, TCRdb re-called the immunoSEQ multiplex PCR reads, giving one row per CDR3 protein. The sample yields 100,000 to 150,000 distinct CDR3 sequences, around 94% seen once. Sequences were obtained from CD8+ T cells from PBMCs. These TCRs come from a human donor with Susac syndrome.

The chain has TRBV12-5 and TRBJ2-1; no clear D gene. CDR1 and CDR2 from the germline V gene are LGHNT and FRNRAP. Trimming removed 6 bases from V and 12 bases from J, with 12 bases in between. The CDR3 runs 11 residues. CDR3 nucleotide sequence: TGTGCTAGTGGCCCTATGGTAGGGCAGTTCTTC. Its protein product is CASGPMVGQFF.

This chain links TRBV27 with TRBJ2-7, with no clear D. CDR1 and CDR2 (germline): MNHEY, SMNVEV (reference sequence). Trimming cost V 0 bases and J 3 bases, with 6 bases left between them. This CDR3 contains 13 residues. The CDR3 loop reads CASSLSTGYEQYF. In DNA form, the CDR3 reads TGTGCCAGCAGTTTATCGACTGGCTACGAGCAGTACTTC.

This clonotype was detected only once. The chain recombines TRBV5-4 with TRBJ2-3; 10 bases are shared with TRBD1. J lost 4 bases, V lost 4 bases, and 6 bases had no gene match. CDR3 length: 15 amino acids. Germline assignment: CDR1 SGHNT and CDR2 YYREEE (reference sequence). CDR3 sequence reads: CASSRGQGIADTQYF. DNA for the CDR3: TGTGCCAGCAGCCGGGGACAGGGGATCGCAGATACGCAGTATTTT. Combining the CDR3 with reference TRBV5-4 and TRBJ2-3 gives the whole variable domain ETGVTQSPTHLIKTRGQQVTLRCSSQSGHNTVSWYQQALGQGPQFIFQYYREEENGRGNFPPRFSGLQFPNYSSELNVNALELDDSALYLCASSRGQGIADTQYFGPGTRLTVL.

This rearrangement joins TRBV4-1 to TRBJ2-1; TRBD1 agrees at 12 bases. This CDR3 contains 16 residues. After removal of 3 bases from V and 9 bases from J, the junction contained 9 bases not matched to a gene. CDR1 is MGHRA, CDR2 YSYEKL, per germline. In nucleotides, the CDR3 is TGCGCCAGCAGCCAGACCGGGACAGGGGGCCCGATTGAGCAGTTCTTC. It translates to CASSQTGTGGPIEQFF.

In nucleotides, the CDR3 is TGCGCCAGCAGCCAAGACGCAGGAGGAGGCTACGAGCAGTACTTC. Translating gives CASSQDAGGGYEQYF. The chain has TRBV4-1 and TRBJ2-7, with D possibly matching TRBD2 (5 bases). CDR3 length: 15 residues. Looked up from germline, CDR1 is MGHRA and CDR2 is YSYEKL. Trimming removed 0 bases at V and 3 bases at J, with 12 bases between.

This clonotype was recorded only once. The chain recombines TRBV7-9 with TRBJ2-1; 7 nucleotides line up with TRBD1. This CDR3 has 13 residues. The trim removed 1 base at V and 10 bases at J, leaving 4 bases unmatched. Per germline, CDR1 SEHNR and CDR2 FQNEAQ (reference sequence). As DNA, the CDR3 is TGTGCCAGCAGCTTAGGACTGACAGGGGAGCAGTTCTTC. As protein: CASSLGLTGEQFF.

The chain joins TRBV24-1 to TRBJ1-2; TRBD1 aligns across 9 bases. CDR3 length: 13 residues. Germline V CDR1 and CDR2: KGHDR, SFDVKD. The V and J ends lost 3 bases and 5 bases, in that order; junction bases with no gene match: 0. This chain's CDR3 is CATSDGQGYGYTF. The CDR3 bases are TGTGCCACCAGTGATGGACAGGGGTATGGCTACACCTTC.

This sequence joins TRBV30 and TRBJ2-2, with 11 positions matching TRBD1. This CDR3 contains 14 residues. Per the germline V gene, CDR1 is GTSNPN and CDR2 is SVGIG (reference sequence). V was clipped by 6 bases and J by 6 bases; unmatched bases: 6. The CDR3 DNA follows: TGTGCCTGTGGGACAGGGGGTTCCCCCGGGGAGCTGTTTTTT. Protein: CACGTGGSPGELFF.

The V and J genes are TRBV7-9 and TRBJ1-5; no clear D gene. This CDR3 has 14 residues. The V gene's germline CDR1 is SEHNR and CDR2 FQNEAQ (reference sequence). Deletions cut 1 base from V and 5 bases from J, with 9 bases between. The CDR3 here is CASSLVGPDQPQHF. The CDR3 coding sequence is TGTGCCAGCAGCTTAGTAGGCCCTGATCAGCCCCAGCATTTT.

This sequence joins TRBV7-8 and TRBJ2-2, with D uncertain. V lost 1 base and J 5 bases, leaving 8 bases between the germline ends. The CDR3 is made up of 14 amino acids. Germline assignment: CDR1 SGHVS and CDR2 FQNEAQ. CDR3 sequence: CASSLDYPTGELFF. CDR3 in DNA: TGTGCCAGCAGCTTAGACTACCCGACCGGGGAGCTGTTTTTT.

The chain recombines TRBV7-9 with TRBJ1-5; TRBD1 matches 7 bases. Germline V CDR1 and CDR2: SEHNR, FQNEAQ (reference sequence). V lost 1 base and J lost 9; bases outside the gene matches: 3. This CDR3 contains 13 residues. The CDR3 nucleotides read TGTGCCAGCAGCTTAGGTCACAGGGGGCCCCAGCATTTT. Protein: CASSLGHRGPQHF.

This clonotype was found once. This chain's CDR3 is CASSQEVESSSYNEQFF. DNA for the CDR3: TGTGCCAGCAGCCAAGAGGTCGAGAGTAGTTCCTACAATGAGCAGTTCTTC. The chain links TRBV4-2 to TRBJ2-1, with D unclear. Trimming took 0 bases from V and 1 from J, leaving 13 bases between them. The CDR3 has 17 residues. From germline, CDR1 is LGHNA and CDR2 YNFKEQ.

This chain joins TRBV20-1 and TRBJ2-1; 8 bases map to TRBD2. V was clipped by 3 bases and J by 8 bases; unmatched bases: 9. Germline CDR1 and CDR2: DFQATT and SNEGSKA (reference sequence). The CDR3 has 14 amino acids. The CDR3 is CSASGTSYVDEQFF. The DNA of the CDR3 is TGCAGTGCTAGCGGGACTAGTTACGTCGATGAGCAGTTCTTC.

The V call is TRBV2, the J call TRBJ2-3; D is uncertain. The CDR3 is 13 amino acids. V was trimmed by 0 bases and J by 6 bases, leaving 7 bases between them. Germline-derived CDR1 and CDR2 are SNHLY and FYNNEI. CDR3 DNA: TGTGCCAGCAGTGAAGCGCTATCCGATACGCAGTATTTT. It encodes CASSEALSDTQYF.

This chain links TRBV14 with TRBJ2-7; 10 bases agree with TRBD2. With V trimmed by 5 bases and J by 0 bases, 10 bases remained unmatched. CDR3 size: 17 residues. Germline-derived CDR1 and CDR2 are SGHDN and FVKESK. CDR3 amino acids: CASSYLAGVSSSYEQYF. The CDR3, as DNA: TGTGCCAGCAGCTACCTAGCGGGAGTATCGAGCTCCTACGAGCAGTACTTC.

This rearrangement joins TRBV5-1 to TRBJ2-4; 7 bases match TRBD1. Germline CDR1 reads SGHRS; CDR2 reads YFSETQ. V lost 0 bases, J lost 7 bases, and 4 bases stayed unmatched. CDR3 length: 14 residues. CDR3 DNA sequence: TGCGCCAGCAGCTTGGAACAGGGGATGAACATTCAGTACTTC. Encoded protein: CASSLEQGMNIQYF.

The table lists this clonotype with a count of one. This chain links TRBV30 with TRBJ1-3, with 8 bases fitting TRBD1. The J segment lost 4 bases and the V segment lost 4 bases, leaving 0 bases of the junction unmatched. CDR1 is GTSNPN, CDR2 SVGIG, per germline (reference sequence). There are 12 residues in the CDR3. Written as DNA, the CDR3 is TGTGCCTGGACAGGGGGCGGAAACACCATATATTTT. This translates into CAWTGGGNTIYF.

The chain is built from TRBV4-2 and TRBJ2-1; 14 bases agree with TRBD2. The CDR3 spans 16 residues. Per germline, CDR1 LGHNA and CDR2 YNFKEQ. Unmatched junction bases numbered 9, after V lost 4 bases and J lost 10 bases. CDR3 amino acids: CASSPGGLAGGREQFF. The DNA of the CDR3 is TGTGCCAGCAGCCCCGGAGGACTAGCGGGAGGCCGAGAGCAGTTCTTC.

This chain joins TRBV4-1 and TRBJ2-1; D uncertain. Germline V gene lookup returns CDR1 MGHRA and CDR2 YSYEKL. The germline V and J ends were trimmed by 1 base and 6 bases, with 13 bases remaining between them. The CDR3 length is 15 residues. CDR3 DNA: TGCGCCAGCAGCCAAGCCACCTTGGATACCAATGAGCAGTTCTTC. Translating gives CASSQATLDTNEQFF.

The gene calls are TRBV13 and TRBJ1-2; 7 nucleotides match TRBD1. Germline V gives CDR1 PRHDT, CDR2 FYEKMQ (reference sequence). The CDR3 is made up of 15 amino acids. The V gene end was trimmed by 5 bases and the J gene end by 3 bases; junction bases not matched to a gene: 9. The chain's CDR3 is CASSPGGDGDYGYTF. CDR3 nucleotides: TGTGCCAGCAGCCCAGGGGGGGATGGGGACTATGGCTACACCTTC. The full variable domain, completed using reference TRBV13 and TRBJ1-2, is AAGVIQSPRHLIKEKRETATLKCYPIPRHDTVYWYQQGPGQDPQFLISFYEKMQSDKGSIPDRFSAQQFSDYHSELNMSSLELGDSALYFCASSPGGDGDYGYTFGSGTRLTVV.

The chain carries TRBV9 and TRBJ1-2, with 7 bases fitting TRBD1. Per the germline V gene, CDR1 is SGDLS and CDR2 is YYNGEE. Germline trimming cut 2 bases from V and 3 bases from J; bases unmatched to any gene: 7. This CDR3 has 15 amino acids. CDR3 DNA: TGTGCCAGCAGCGTGCTTAGTCAGGGGGACTATGGCTACACCTTC. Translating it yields CASSVLSQGDYGYTF.

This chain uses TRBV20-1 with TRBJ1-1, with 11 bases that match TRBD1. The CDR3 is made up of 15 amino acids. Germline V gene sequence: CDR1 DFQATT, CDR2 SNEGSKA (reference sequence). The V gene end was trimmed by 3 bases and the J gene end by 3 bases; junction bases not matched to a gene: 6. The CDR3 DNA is TGCAGTGCTAGCGACCAGGGACAGGGGGACACTGAAGCTTTCTTT. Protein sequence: CSASDQGQGDTEAFF.

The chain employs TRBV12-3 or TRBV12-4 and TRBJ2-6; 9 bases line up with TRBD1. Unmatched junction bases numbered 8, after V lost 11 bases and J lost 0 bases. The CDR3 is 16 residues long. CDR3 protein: CADGQGTISGANVLTF. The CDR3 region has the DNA TGTGCCGACGGACAGGGGACTATCTCTGGGGCCAACGTCCTGACTTTC.

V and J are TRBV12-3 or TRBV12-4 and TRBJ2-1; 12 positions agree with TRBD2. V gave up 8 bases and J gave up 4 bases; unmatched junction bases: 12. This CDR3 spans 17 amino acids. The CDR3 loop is CASGEASGRAWYNEQFF. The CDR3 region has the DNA TGTGCCAGCGGGGAGGCTAGCGGGAGGGCGTGGTACAATGAGCAGTTCTTC.

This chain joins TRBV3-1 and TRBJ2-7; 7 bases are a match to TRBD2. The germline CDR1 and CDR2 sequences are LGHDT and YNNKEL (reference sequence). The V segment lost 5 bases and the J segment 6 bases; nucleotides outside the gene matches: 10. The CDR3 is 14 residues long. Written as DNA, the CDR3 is TGTGCCAGCAGCATCAGCGGGGCCCTGCGCGAGCAGTACTTC. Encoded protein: CASSISGALREQYF.

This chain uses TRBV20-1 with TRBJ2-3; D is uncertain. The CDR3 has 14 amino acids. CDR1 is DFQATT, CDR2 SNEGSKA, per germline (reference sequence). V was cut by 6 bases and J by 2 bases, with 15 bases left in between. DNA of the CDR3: TGCAGTGCAAGCCCAGGTATAATCACAGATACGCAGTATTTT. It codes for CSASPGIITDTQYF.

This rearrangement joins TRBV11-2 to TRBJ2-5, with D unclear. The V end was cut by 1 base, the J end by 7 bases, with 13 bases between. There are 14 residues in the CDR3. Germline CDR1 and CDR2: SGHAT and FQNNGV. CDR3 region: CASSLGQVDVTQYF. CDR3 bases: TGTGCCAGCAGCTTAGGTCAGGTCGACGTGACCCAGTACTTC.

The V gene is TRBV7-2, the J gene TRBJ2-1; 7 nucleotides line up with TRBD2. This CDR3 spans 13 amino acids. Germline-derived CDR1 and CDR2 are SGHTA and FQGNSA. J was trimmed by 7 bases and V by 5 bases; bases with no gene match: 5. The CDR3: CASSRDYGNEQFF. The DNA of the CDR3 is TGTGCCAGCAGCCGGGACTACGGTAATGAGCAGTTCTTC. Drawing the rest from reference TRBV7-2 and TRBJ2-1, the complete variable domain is GAGVSQSPSNKVTEKGKDVELRCDPISGHTALYWYRQSLGQGLEFLIYFQGNSAPDKSGLPSDRFSAERTGGSVSTLTIQRTQQEDSAVYLCASSRDYGNEQFFGPGTRLTVL.